Below, 8 T cell receptor beta chains from the same sample are listed, as sequenced in a study of blood T cell repertoires in COVID-19. Sequenced by immunoSEQ multiplex PCR; TCRdb stores in-frame clones only, minus some. Among roughly 290,000 clones listed, about 89% were seen once. The sample consisted of peripheral blood. The receptors originated from a woman between 45 and 65 years old who had recovered from COVID-19.

The chain couples TRBV18 to TRBJ2-1, with 14 bases aligning to TRBD2. The CDR3 contains 16 residues. Germline CDR1 is KGHSH and CDR2 is LQKENI. V gave up 2 bases and J gave up 7 bases; unmatched junction bases: 4. CDR3 nucleotide sequence: TGTGCCAGCTCACCATCGGGACTAGCGGGAGAAAATGAGCAGTTCTTC. It specifies CASSPSGLAGENEQFF.

The chain joins TRBV7-3 to TRBJ2-1; 12 nucleotides align to TRBD2. This CDR3 contains 17 residues. Germline CDR1 is SGHTA and CDR2 is FQGTGA. V shed 2 bases and J 0 bases; nucleotides not matched to a gene: 2. The CDR3 is CASSLLAGGSSYNEQFF. CDR3 DNA: TGTGCCAGCAGCTTACTAGCGGGAGGGAGCTCCTACAATGAGCAGTTCTTC.

This clone was observed once. This chain uses TRBV19 with TRBJ2-5, with 14 positions matching TRBD2. Germline CDR1 and CDR2: LNHDA and SQIVND (reference sequence). CDR3 length: 18 residues. V lost 0 bases and J lost 2; bases outside the gene matches: 5. The CDR3 loop is CASSIDRLAGGNQETQYF. As DNA, the CDR3 is TGTGCCAGTAGTATAGACCGACTAGCGGGGGGGAATCAAGAGACCCAGTACTTC. Combining the CDR3 with reference TRBV19 and TRBJ2-5 gives the whole variable domain DGGITQSPKYLFRKEGQNVTLSCEQNLNHDAMYWYRQDPGQGLRLIYYSQIVNDFQKGDIAEGYSVSREKKESFPLTVTSAQKNPTAFYLCASSIDRLAGGNQETQYFGPGTRLLVL.

The gene calls are TRBV28 and TRBJ2-7; a weak D match, TRBD2 (5 bases). Germline CDR1 MDHEN, CDR2 SYDVKM. The CDR3 covers 15 residues. The V gene lost 1 base and the J gene lost 2 bases, with 12 bases spanning the gap. Here the CDR3 reads CASSLYRGWAYEQYF. Written as DNA, the CDR3 is TGTGCCAGCAGTTTATATCGGGGTTGGGCCTACGAGCAGTACTTC. Filled out from reference TRBV28 and TRBJ2-7, the complete variable domain reads DVKVTQSSRYLVKRTGEKVFLECVQDMDHENMFWYRQDPGLGLRLIYFSYDVKMKEKGDIPEGYSVSREKKERFSLILESASTNQTSMYLCASSLYRGWAYEQYFGPGTRLTVT.

Comment on this clone: This CDR3 is also generated by other DNA sequences in the sample. The chain recombines TRBV11-2 with TRBJ1-2; tentative D call: TRBD1 (6 bases). The V gene lost 4 bases and the J gene lost 5 bases, with 8 bases spanning the gap. Germline V gene sequence: CDR1 SGHAT, CDR2 FQNNGV. CDR3 size: 12 residues. Written as DNA, the CDR3 is TGTGCCAGCAGCTCAGGGGTATATGGCTACACCTTC. This sequence encodes CASSSGVYGYTF.

The rearrangement uses TRBV4-2 and TRBJ1-2; no reliable D call. This CDR3 has 12 amino acids. Trimming took off 3 bases at V and 8 bases at J, with 10 bases between the two ends. CDR1 is LGHNA and CDR2 is YNFKEQ in the germline V gene. The CDR3 bases are TGTGCCAGCAGCCAGGTATCCGGGGGCTACACCTTC. Amino acids: CASSQVSGGYTF.

The V gene is TRBV30, the J gene TRBJ1-2, with 10 bases lining up with TRBD1. Germline V gene data show CDR1 as GTSNPN and CDR2 as SVGIG (reference sequence). The CDR3 runs to 13 residues. V gave up 3 bases and J gave up 2 bases; unmatched junction bases: 0. CDR3 sequence (DNA): TGTGCCTGGAGGGACAGGGGGAACTATGGCTACACCTTC. Translating gives CAWRDRGNYGYTF.

In DNA, the CDR3 is TGTGCCAGCAGTCACCGTAGGCTAGCGGGAGCAGGGGAGCAGTTCTTC. It translates to CASSHRRLAGAGEQFF. The rearrangement uses TRBV27 and TRBJ2-1; 10 bases are a match to TRBD2. From germline, CDR1 is MNHEY and CDR2 SMNVEV (reference sequence). This CDR3 has 16 residues. With 5 bases clipped from V and 10 bases from J, the junction kept 14 bases outside the gene matches.